Detailed here is one TCR beta chain. The target antigen is unknown. Measured with immunoSEQ multiplex PCR; TCRdb has only the in-frame clones, and not every one. The sample includes under 140,000 clones, 80% to 95% of them seen just once. The CDR3 runs 14 residues. Trimming at V came to 5 bases and at J to 0 bases, leaving 3 bases not matched to a gene. Germline V gene data show CDR1 as LNHDA and CDR2 as SQIVND (reference sequence). The sample is drawn from a study of graft-versus-host responses after intestinal transplantation. Looking at the study overall: Following induction with anti-thymocyte globulin, all recipients were given tacrolimus and steroids for two to three years. Study-level findings and limits: Early post-transplant declines in HvG were associated with peak levels of circulating GvH clones. Graft-donor T cell macrochimerism in patients accompanied high graft-versus-host to host-versus-graft clonal ratios in allografts. In recipient marrow, GvH clones were found, and some appeared first in ileum or blood.

The source material was unstimulated CD8+ T cells sorted from spleen or lymph node cells, sampled before intestinal transplant. The sequence derives from a human donor who received an intestinal transplant. This chain connects TRBV19 to TRBJ2-7, with 8 bases lining up with TRBD2. The CDR3 DNA sequence: TGTGCCAGTAGTCATGCGGGGGGCTCCTACGAGCAGTACTTC. This codes for CASSHAGGSYEQYF. Together with reference TRBV19 and TRBJ2-7, the CDR3 gives the full variable domain: DGGITQSPKYLFRKEGQNVTLSCEQNLNHDAMYWYRQDPGQGLRLIYYSQIVNDFQKGDIAEGYSVSREKKESFPLTVTSAQKNPTAFYLCASSHAGGSYEQYFGPGTRLTVT.